The 10 T cell receptor beta chains given below trace back to one sample, sequenced in a study of cytomegalovirus exposure and HLA in healthy donors. Primers for the PCR totalled 60 Vbeta and 13 Jbeta. The assay was immunoSEQ multiplex PCR, and TCRdb's table has in-frame clones only and misses some. The data show about 190,000 clones, around 85% seen once. Sequences were obtained from PBMCs. The receptors were sampled from a boy aged 2 to 10 in good health and CMV-seronegative.

The chain couples TRBV5-1 to TRBJ1-1; 9 bases agree with TRBD1. V trimming: 4 bases; J trimming: 5 bases; junction bases outside the gene matches: 9. The CDR3 has 15 amino acids. The germline V gene has CDR1 SGHRS and CDR2 YFSETQ. The CDR3 protein is CASSRGTGIGTEAFF. The CDR3 DNA follows: TGCGCCAGCAGCAGAGGGACAGGGATAGGGACTGAAGCTTTCTTT.

The chain has TRBV4-1 and TRBJ2-6; the D gene is possibly TRBD2 (5 bases). This CDR3 comprises 15 residues. Germline CDR1 and CDR2: MGHRA and YSYEKL. Trimming removed 4 bases at V and 2 bases at J, with 9 bases between. DNA of the CDR3: TGCGCCAGCAGCCCTCGGGAAGCTGGGGCCAACGTCCTGACTTTC. As protein: CASSPREAGANVLTF.

V gene TRBV7-9 combines with J gene TRBJ2-7; maybe TRBD1 (6 bases). Germline-derived CDR1 and CDR2 are SEHNR and FQNEAQ (reference sequence). The CDR3 covers 13 residues. The V end lost 5 bases, the J end lost 6 bases, and 14 bases lay between the germline ends. The CDR3 sequence is CASSLLQGGEQYF. The CDR3 DNA sequence: TGTGCCAGCAGCCTGCTACAGGGTGGCGAGCAGTACTTC.

The rearrangement links TRBV7-9 to TRBJ2-3; possible D gene TRBD2, 6 bases. The CDR3 length is 15 residues. Between the trimmed V and J ends, which lost 8 bases and 2 bases, there was a span of 17 bases. Per the germline V gene, CDR1 is SEHNR and CDR2 is FQNEAQ (reference sequence). The CDR3 DNA reads TGTGCCAGCGCGGAACGGGGGATTTTCACAGATACGCAGTATTTT. It encodes CASAERGIFTDTQYF.

The chain uses TRBV18 and TRBJ2-5, with 9 bases identical to TRBD1. V lost 0 bases, J lost 5 bases, and 4 bases stayed unmatched. Germline loops: CDR1 KGHSH, CDR2 LQKENI. The CDR3 loop spans 15 amino acids. CDR3 sequence (DNA): TGTGCCAGCTCACCACCTACAGGGGGCGGTGAGACCCAGTACTTC. Translation: CASSPPTGGGETQYF.

This clone has more than one count but fewer than ten. Other DNA variants within this sample encode the same CDR3. The chain combines TRBV5-5 with TRBJ2-2; 7 bases agree with TRBD2. From germline, CDR1 is SGHKS and CDR2 YYEKEE (reference sequence). V shed 3 bases, J shed 0 bases, and the junction held 2 bases outside the gene matches. The CDR3 has 15 amino acids. CDR3 DNA: TGTGCCAGCAGCTGGGACTATTCGAACACCGGGGAGCTGTTTTTT. It specifies CASSWDYSNTGELFF.

In DNA, the CDR3 is TGTGCCAGCAGAGACAGCAGCTATAATTCACCCCTCCACTTT. This codes for CASRDSSYNSPLHF. The rearrangement links TRBV27 to TRBJ1-6; D is perhaps TRBD1 (5 bases). This CDR3 comprises 14 residues. Germline CDR1 reads MNHEY; CDR2 reads SMNVEV (reference sequence). V dropped 6 bases and J dropped 3 bases, with 9 bases sitting between them.

This chain connects TRBV5-1 to TRBJ2-7, with 11 positions matching TRBD2. V was clipped by 0 bases and J by 4 bases; unmatched bases: 12. From germline, CDR1 is SGHRS and CDR2 YFSETQ. This CDR3 contains 18 residues. The CDR3 reads CASSLASTGLAGLYEQYF. In nucleotides, the CDR3 is TGCGCCAGCAGCTTGGCTTCGACAGGACTAGCGGGTCTATACGAGCAGTACTTC.

This sequence joins TRBV11-2 and TRBJ1-2; the D is unclear. The V end was cut by 0 bases, the J end by 0 bases, with 8 bases between. From germline, CDR1 is SGHAT and CDR2 FQNNGV. This CDR3 is built from 15 residues. The CDR3 DNA sequence: TGTGCCAGCAGCTTAGAGTACGAGGCTAACTATGGCTACACCTTC. Translation: CASSLEYEANYGYTF.

The chain links TRBV5-4 to TRBJ1-3, with D perhaps matching TRBD1 (5 bases). V was cut by 4 bases and J by 1 base, with 12 bases left in between. CDR3 length equals 15 residues. Germline lookup yields CDR1 SGHNT and CDR2 YYREEE (reference sequence). In DNA form, the CDR3 reads TGTGCCAGCAGCCTTGATGGACAATCTGGAAACACCATATATTTT. Amino acid sequence: CASSLDGQSGNTIYF.